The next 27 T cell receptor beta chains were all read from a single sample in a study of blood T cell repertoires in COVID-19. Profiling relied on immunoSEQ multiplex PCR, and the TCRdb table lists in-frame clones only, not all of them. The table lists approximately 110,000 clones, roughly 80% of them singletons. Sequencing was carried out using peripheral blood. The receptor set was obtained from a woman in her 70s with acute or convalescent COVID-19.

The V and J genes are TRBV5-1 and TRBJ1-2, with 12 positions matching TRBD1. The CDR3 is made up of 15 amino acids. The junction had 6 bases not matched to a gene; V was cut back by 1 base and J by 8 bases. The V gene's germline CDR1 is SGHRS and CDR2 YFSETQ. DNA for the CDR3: TGCGCCAGCAGCTTGTCCGGGACAGGGGGCGCGGGCTACACCTTC. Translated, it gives CASSLSGTGGAGYTF.

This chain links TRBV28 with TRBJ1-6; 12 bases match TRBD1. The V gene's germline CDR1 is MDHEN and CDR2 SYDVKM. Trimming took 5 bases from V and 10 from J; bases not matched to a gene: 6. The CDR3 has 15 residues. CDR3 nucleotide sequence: TGTGCCAGCAGTCCCGGGACAGGGGGCCGCTCACCCCTCCACTTT. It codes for CASSPGTGGRSPLHF.

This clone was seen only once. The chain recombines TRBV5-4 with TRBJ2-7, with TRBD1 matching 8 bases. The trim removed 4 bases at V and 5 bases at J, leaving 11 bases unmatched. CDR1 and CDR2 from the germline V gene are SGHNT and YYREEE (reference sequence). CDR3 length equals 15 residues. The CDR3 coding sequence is TGTGCCAGCAGCCCGTGGACAGGGAGAGGGCACGAGCAGTACTTC. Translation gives CASSPWTGRGHEQYF. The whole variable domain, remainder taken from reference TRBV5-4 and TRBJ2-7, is ETGVTQSPTHLIKTRGQQVTLRCSSQSGHNTVSWYQQALGQGPQFIFQYYREEENGRGNFPPRFSGLQFPNYSSELNVNALELDDSALYLCASSPWTGRGHEQYFGPGTRLTVT.

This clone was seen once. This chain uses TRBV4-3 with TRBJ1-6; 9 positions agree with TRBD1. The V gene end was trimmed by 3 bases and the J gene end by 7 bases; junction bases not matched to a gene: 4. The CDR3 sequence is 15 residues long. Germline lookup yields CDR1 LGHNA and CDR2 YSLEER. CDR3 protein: CASSQGTGSNSPLHF. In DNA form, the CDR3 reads TGCGCCAGCAGCCAGGGGACAGGGTCCAATTCACCCCTCCACTTT.

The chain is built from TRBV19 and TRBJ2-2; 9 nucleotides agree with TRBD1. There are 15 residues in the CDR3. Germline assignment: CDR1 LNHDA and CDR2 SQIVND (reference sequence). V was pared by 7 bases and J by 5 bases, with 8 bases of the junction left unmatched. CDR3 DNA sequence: TGTGCCAGTACCCCGGACAGGGGTGTAACCGGGGAGCTGTTTTTT. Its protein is CASTPDRGVTGELFF.

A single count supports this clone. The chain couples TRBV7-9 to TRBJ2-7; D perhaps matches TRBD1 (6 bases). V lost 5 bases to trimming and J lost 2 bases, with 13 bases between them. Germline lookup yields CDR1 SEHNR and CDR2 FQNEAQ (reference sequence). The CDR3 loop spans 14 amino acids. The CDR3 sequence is CASSPGQLAYEQYF. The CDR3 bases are TGTGCCAGCAGCCCAGGACAGCTCGCCTACGAGCAGTACTTC.

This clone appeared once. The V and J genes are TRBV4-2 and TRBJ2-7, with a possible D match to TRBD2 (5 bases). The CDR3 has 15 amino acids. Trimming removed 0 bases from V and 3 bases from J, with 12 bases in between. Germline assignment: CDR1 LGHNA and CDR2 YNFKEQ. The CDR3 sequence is CASSQEVQRHYEQYF. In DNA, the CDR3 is TGTGCCAGCAGCCAAGAGGTCCAGCGGCACTACGAGCAGTACTTC.

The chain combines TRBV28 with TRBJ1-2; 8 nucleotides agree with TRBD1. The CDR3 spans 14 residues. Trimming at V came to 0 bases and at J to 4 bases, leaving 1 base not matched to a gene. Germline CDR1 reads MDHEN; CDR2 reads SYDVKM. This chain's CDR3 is CASSLWGTGYGYTF. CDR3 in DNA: TGTGCCAGCAGTTTATGGGGGACAGGCTATGGCTACACCTTC.

The CDR3 nucleotides read TGTGCCAGTAGGCCAACAGGGATCGGGGAGCTGTTTTTT. Encoded protein: CASRPTGIGELFF. The rearrangement links TRBV19 to TRBJ2-2, with a weak D call TRBD1 (6 bases). The CDR3 spans 13 residues. Trimming removed 6 bases from V and 7 bases from J, with 12 bases in between. From germline, CDR1 is LNHDA and CDR2 SQIVND (reference sequence). Full variable domain (outside the CDR3, taken from reference TRBV19 and TRBJ2-2): DGGITQSPKYLFRKEGQNVTLSCEQNLNHDAMYWYRQDPGQGLRLIYYSQIVNDFQKGDIAEGYSVSREKKESFPLTVTSAQKNPTAFYLCASRPTGIGELFFGEGSRLTVL.

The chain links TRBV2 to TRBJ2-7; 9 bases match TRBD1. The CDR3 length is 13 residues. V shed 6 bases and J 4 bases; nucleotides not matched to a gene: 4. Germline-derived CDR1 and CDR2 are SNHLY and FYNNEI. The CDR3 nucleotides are TGTGCCAGCAGGGGACAGGGTCTTTACGAGCAGTACTTC. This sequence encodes CASRGQGLYEQYF. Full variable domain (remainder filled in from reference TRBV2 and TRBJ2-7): EPEVTQTPSHQVTQMGQEVILRCVPISNHLYFYWYRQILGQKVEFLVSFYNNEISEKSEIFDDQFSVERPDGSNFTLKIRSTKLEDSAMYFCASRGQGLYEQYFGPGTRLTVT.

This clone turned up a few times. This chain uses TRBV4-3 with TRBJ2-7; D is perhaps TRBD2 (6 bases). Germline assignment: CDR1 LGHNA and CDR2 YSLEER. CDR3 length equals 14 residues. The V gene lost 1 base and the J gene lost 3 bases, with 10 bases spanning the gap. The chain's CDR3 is CASSQVRGDYEQYF. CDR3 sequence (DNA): TGCGCCAGCAGCCAAGTGCGGGGAGACTACGAGCAGTACTTC.

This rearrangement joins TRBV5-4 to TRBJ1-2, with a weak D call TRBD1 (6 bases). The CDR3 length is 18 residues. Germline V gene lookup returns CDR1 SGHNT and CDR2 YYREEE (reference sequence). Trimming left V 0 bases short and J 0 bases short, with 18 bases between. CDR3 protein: CASSLGGPQGSANYGYTF. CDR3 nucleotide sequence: TGTGCCAGCAGCTTGGGGGGTCCTCAGGGGTCGGCTAACTATGGCTACACCTTC.

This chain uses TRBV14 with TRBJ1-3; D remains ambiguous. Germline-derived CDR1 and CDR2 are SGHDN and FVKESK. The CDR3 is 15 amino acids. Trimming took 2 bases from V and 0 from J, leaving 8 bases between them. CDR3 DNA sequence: TGTGCCAGCAGCCAACTACGGGTCTCTGGAAACACCATATATTTT. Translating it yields CASSQLRVSGNTIYF. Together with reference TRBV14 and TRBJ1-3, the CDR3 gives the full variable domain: EAGVTQFPSHSVIEKGQTVTLRCDPISGHDNLYWYRRVMGKEIKFLLHFVKESKQDESGMPNNRFLAERTGGTYSTLKVQPAELEDSGVYFCASSQLRVSGNTIYFGEGSWLTVV.

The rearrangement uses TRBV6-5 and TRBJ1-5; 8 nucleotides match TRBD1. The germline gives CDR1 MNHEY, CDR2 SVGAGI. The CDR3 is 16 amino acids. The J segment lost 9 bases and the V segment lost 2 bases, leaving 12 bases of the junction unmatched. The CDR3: CASSYAGQGGDLPQHF. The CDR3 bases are TGTGCCAGCAGTTACGCAGGACAGGGAGGGGATCTGCCCCAGCATTTT.

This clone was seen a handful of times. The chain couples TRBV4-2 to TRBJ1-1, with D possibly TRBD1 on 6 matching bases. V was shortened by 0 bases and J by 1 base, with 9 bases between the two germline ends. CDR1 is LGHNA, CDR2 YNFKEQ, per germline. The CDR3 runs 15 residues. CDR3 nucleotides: TGTGCCAGCAGCCAAGACGGGACACCGAACACTGAAGCTTTCTTT. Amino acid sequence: CASSQDGTPNTEAFF.

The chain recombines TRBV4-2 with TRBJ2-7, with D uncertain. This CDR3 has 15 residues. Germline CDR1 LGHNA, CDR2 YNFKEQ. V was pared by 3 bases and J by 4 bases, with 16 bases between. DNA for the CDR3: TGTGCCAGCAGCCAGTATGCTACCCGCGATTACGAGCAGTACTTC. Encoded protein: CASSQYATRDYEQYF.

This chain's CDR3 is CAIKSGRSVETQYF. The CDR3 region has the DNA TGTGCCATCAAGAGCGGGAGGTCGGTGGAGACCCAGTACTTC. V and J are TRBV10-3 and TRBJ2-5; 9 nucleotides agree with TRBD2. J lost 5 bases, V lost 7 bases, and 8 bases had no gene match. The CDR3 spans 14 residues. Germline V lookup: CDR1 ENHRY, CDR2 SYGVKD.

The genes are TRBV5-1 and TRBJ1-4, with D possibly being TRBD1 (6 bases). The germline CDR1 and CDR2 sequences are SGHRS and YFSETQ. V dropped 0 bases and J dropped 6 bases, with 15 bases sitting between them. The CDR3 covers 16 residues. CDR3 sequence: CASSLGSTGIDEKLFF. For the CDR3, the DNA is TGCGCCAGCAGCTTGGGTTCTACAGGGATAGATGAAAAACTGTTTTTT.

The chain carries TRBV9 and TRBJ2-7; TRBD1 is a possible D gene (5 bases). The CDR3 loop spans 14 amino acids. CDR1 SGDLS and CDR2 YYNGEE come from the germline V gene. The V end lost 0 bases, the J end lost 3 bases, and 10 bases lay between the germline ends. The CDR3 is CASSVGAGIYEQYF. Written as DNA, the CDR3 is TGTGCCAGCAGCGTAGGTGCAGGGATCTACGAGCAGTACTTC.

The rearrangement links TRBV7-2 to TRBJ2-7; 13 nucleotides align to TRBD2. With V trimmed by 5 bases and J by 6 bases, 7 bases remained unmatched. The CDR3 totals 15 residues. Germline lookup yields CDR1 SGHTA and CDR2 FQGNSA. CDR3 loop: CASSDTSGRAAEQYF. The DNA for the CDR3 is TGTGCCAGCAGCGACACTAGCGGGAGGGCCGCCGAGCAGTACTTC.

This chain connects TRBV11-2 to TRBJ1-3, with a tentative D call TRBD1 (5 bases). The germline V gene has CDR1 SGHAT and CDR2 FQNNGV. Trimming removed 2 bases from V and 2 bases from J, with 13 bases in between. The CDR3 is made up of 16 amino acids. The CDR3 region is CASSLSGGGTGNTIYF. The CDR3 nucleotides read TGTGCCAGCAGCTTATCGGGCGGGGGGACTGGAAACACCATATATTTT.

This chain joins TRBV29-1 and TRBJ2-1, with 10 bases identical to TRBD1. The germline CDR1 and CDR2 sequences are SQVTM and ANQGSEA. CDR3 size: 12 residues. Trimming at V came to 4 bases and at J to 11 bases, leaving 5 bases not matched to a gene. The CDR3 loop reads CSVGGQGHKQFF. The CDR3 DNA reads TGCAGCGTTGGGGGACAGGGGCATAAGCAGTTCTTC.

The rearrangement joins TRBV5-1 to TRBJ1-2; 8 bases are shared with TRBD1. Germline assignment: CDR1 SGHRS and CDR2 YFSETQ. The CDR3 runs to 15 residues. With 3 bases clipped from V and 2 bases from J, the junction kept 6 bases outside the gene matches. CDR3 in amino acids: CASSSRGDRNYGYTF. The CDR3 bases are TGCGCCAGCAGCTCTCGGGGGGACAGGAACTATGGCTACACCTTC.

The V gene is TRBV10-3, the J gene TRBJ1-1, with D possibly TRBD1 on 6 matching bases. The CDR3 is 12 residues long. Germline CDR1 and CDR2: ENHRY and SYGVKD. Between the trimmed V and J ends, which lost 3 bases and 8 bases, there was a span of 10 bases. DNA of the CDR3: TGTGCCATCAGTGAACAGGACAGAGAAGCTTTCTTT. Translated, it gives CAISEQDREAFF.

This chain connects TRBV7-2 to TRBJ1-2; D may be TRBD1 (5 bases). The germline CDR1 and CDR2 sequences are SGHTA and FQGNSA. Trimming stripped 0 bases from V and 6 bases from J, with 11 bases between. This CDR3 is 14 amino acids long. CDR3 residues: CASSLAGASHGYTF. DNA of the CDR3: TGTGCCAGCAGCTTAGCAGGGGCGAGTCATGGCTACACCTTC.

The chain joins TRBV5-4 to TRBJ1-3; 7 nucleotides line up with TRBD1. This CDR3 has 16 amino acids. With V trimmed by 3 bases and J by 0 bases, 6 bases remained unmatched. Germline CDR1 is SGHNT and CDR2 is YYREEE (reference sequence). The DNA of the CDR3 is TGTGCCAGCAGCTACAGACAGGGCTTCTCTGGAAACACCATATATTTT. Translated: CASSYRQGFSGNTIYF.

For the CDR3, the DNA is TGTGCCAGCAGCCCCACCGCCACAGGGGGCTGGGAAAAACTGTTTTTT. It codes for CASSPTATGGWEKLFF. This chain joins TRBV7-2 and TRBJ1-4, with TRBD1 matching over 9 bases. This CDR3 has 16 residues. The germline V gene encodes CDR1 SGHTA and CDR2 FQGNSA. Trimming cost V 5 bases and J 8 bases; bases outside gene matches: 12.